The clone carrying this T cell receptor (beta chain) turned up a few times. Its antigen remains unidentified. The data derive from a study of blood T cells in healthy people across ages. Across the whole study: Every two T cells gave about one barcoded beta molecule via template switching. The study's findings and limits: PBMCs that were unsorted prevented a conclusive naive versus antigen-experienced comparison.

For the second PCR, which ran for about 7 to 11 cycles, a sample-barcoded 5' primer and a J-beta primer mix were used. TCRdb used MiXCR to reprocess the 5' RACE reads, holding one entry per CDR3 protein. The sample lists some 640,000 distinct CDR3 sequences, 25% to 35% seen once, with approximately 14% in the top ten. The length of the CDR3 is 14 residues. CDR1 is ENHRY and CDR2 is SYGVKD in the germline V gene. With 6 bases removed from V and 1 base from J, the gap between germline ends came to 9 bases. The chain joins TRBV10-3 to TRBJ2-2; D perhaps matches TRBD1 (5 bases). Sequencing was carried out using blood. The TCR comes from a woman aged 80 or over in good health. The CDR3 sequence is CAISLGQNTGELFF. CDR3 in DNA: TGTGCCATCAGCCTCGGACAGAACACCGGGGAGCTGTTTTTT.